Here is one T cell receptor beta chain with its context. The antigen remains undetermined. Only in-frame clones appear in the TCRdb table, and some are missing; sequencing was by immunoSEQ multiplex PCR. This repertoire shows roughly 80,000 clones, 93% found once; its top ten account for roughly an eighth. The germline gives CDR1 MDHEN, CDR2 SYDVKM. This CDR3 is 15 amino acids long. V lost 0 bases and J lost 1, with 4 bases in between. The data stem from a study of OX40 agonist ivuxolimab in advanced cancers. Overall study findings and caveats: Those patients achieving a partial response at 0.1-3.0 mg/kg showed among the lowest clonal expansion. Antigen specificity remained undetermined for the expanded peripheral T cells. Clonal expansion from baseline to week 6 occurred in both CD4+ and CD8+ T cells.

The material was CD4+ or CD8+ T cells sorted from blood, obtained in a trial of the OX40 agonist ivuxolimab. This sequence joins TRBV28 and TRBJ2-6, with D unclear. This sequence was found in an adult with an advanced solid tumor such as melanoma, head and neck, liver or kidney cancer. The CDR3 loop reads CASSLWGSGANVLTF. CDR3 sequence (DNA): TGTGCCAGCAGTTTATGGGGGTCTGGGGCCAACGTCCTGACTTTC.